This T cell receptor (beta chain) was captured in a study of cytotoxic CD8 clonotypes in ibrutinib-treated CLL. The method was immunoSEQ multiplex PCR; TCRdb's version includes in-frame clones alone and lacks a portion of them. The data show about 310,000 clones, about 77% seen once. The CDR3 spans 14 residues. The ends were cut back, 4 bases at V and 8 bases at J, with 15 bases in the middle. Germline CDR1 reads SGHRS; CDR2 reads YFSETQ. Cryopreserved PBMCs provided around 1.9 micrograms of genomic DNA for the TCR beta libraries. This clone appeared a few times. The clonotype originates from a human donor with chronic lymphocytic leukemia. The sample consisted of PBMCs, taken before ibrutinib treatment. V usage is TRBV5-1 and J usage is TRBJ1-4, with D maybe TRBD1 (5 bases). The DNA for the CDR3 is TGCGCCAGCAGCCCGAGCCAGGGTAGAGAAAAACTGTTTTTT. Its protein product is CASSPSQGREKLFF.